The next 16 T cell receptor beta chains were all read from a single sample in a study of blood T cell repertoires in COVID-19. Profiled with immunoSEQ multiplex PCR; TCRdb holds only in-frame clones, not every one. The sample shows 55,000 to 65,000 clones, 90% of them seen only once. The specimen was peripheral blood. The receptors stem from an elderly woman with active COVID-19.

V is TRBV6-6 and J is TRBJ1-1; no clear D. The ends were cut back, 8 bases at V and 1 base at J, with 8 bases in the middle. The CDR3 runs 12 residues. Germline CDR1 reads MNHNY; CDR2 reads SVGAGI (reference sequence). The CDR3 nucleotides are TGTGCCAGCTCTGTATGGAACACTGAAGCTTTCTTT. Encoded protein: CASSVWNTEAFF.

This sequence joins TRBV28 and TRBJ1-2, with D possibly TRBD1 on 5 matching bases. The CDR3 length is 17 residues. Germline V CDR1 and CDR2: MDHEN, SYDVKM. V lost 1 base, J lost 7 bases, and 22 bases lay in between. The CDR3 protein is CASSLSPVTPRQIGYTF. CDR3 DNA: TGTGCCAGCAGTTTATCCCCCGTAACCCCGCGACAGATTGGCTACACCTTC.

This chain links TRBV10-3 with TRBJ2-2; 14 nucleotides line up with TRBD2. Germline V gives CDR1 ENHRY, CDR2 SYGVKD. The CDR3 consists of 17 residues. V shed 5 bases, J shed 5 bases, and the junction held 7 bases outside the gene matches. CDR3 amino acids: CAISPTSGGAYTGELFF. In DNA, the CDR3 is TGTGCCATCAGTCCGACTAGCGGGGGGGCCTATACCGGGGAGCTGTTTTTT.

V is TRBV6-2 or TRBV6-3 and J is TRBJ2-5; D is perhaps TRBD1 (5 bases). V was trimmed by 5 bases and J by 3 bases, leaving 16 bases between them. This CDR3 has 15 amino acids. The germline V gene has CDR1 MNHEY and CDR2 SVGEGT. CDR3 coding DNA: TGTGCCAGCAGTGACGTTTTTTCGACAGAAGAGACCCAGTACTTC. This translates into CASSDVFSTEETQYF.

CDR3 loop: CATSSTGGEVGELFF. CDR3 DNA sequence: TGTGCCACCAGCAGCACAGGGGGCGAAGTCGGGGAGCTGTTTTTT. The V call is TRBV15, the J call TRBJ2-2; 9 bases are a match to TRBD1. The CDR3 runs 15 residues. The V gene's germline CDR1 is LNHNV and CDR2 YYDKDF (reference sequence). J gave up 7 bases and V 3 bases, and 6 bases lay outside the gene matches.

This chain joins TRBV28 and TRBJ1-1, with no clear D. The germline V and J ends were trimmed by 6 bases and 0 bases, with 20 bases remaining between them. The CDR3 is 17 residues long. CDR1 is MDHEN, CDR2 SYDVKM, per germline. CDR3 coding DNA: TGTGCCAGCAGCAAGTCCTGGAGGCGAAAATTGAACACTGAAGCTTTCTTT. It yields the protein CASSKSWRRKLNTEAFF.

V is TRBV11-2 and J is TRBJ2-7; 7 bases match TRBD2. From germline, CDR1 is SGHAT and CDR2 FQNNGV. The CDR3 runs to 12 residues. V dropped 7 bases and J dropped 7; count of bases not matched to a gene: 7. CDR3 region: CASKGRALEQYF. The CDR3 DNA is TGTGCCAGCAAAGGGAGGGCCTTGGAGCAGTACTTC. The complete variable domain, with remaining parts taken from reference TRBV11-2 and TRBJ2-7, reads EAGVAQSPRYKIIEKRQSVAFWCNPISGHATLYWYQQILGQGPKLLIQFQNNGVVDDSQLPKDRFSAERLKGVDSTLKIQPAKLEDSAVYLCASKGRALEQYFGPGTRLTVT.

The gene calls are TRBV28 and TRBJ1-1; no definite D call. CDR1 and CDR2 from the germline V gene are MDHEN and SYDVKM. This CDR3 comprises 16 residues. V was cut by 5 bases and J by 7 bases, with 23 bases left in between. The CDR3 bases are TGTGCCAGCAGTGTCCCCCGGGAGACGGCCGCACTTGAAGCTTTCTTT. Its protein is CASSVPRETAALEAFF.

The chain uses TRBV5-1 and TRBJ2-5, with 7 bases that match TRBD1. With 4 bases clipped from V and 2 bases from J, the junction kept 5 bases outside the gene matches. The CDR3 consists of 14 residues. Germline values: CDR1 SGHRS, CDR2 YFSETQ. The CDR3 here is CASSLWDSQETQYF. CDR3 coding DNA: TGCGCCAGCAGCCTGTGGGACAGTCAAGAGACCCAGTACTTC.

This clone was detected once. The J gene is TRBJ1-1, the V gene TRBV19; 7 bases line up with TRBD1. This CDR3 spans 13 amino acids. Germline V gives CDR1 LNHDA, CDR2 SQIVND (reference sequence). Trimming at V came to 8 bases and at J to 11 bases, leaving 14 bases not matched to a gene. CDR3 amino acids: CASVFAGGGVAFF. For the CDR3, the DNA is TGTGCCAGTGTCTTTGCTGGAGGGGGCGTCGCTTTCTTT.

The V call is TRBV5-6, the J call TRBJ1-3; D gene unclear. Trimming took 0 bases from V and 9 from J, leaving 4 bases between them. Germline-derived CDR1 and CDR2 are SGHDT and YYEEEE. CDR3 size: 11 residues. CDR3 nucleotides: TGTGCCAGCAGCTTGGGAGGCACCATATATTTT. The encoded protein is CASSLGGTIYF.

The rearrangement joins TRBV4-1 to TRBJ2-1; possible D gene TRBD2, 5 bases. The V end was cut by 0 bases, the J end by 4 bases, with 16 bases between. Germline-derived CDR1 and CDR2 are MGHRA and YSYEKL. The CDR3 is made up of 17 amino acids. Here the CDR3 DNA reads TGCGCCAGCAGCCAAGATGATCCAGCGGATATTTACAATGAGCAGTTCTTC. Encoded protein: CASSQDDPADIYNEQFF.

The chain recombines TRBV14 with TRBJ2-3; TRBD2 matches at 10 bases. With 5 bases clipped from V and 11 bases from J, the junction kept 4 bases outside the gene matches. The CDR3 spans 12 residues. Germline V gene sequence: CDR1 SGHDN, CDR2 FVKESK. CDR3 DNA: TGTGCCAGCAGCGATAGCGGGGGGCGGCAGTATTTT. This encodes CASSDSGGRQYF.

This clone has just a few counts. The gene calls are TRBV27 and TRBJ2-1; the match to TRBD1 covers 8 bases. With V trimmed by 2 bases and J by 6 bases, 3 bases remained unmatched. Germline CDR1 and CDR2: MNHEY and SMNVEV (reference sequence). The CDR3 is 14 residues long. Here the CDR3 reads CASSLQGAFNEQFF. The DNA for the CDR3 is TGTGCCAGCAGTTTACAGGGGGCGTTCAATGAGCAGTTCTTC.

In the case of this clone: The sample contains more than one DNA sequence encoding this CDR3. The V and J genes are TRBV28 and TRBJ1-2; possibly TRBD1 for D (5 bases). Germline CDR1 is MDHEN and CDR2 is SYDVKM. CDR3 size: 12 residues. V was trimmed by 5 bases and J by 8 bases, leaving 12 bases between them. CDR3 in DNA: TGTGCCAGCAGTCCCCCGGGGGAGGGCTACACCTTC. Translated, it gives CASSPPGEGYTF.

The genes are TRBV28 and TRBJ2-7; a possible D gene is TRBD1 (6 bases). Per the germline V gene, CDR1 is MDHEN and CDR2 is SYDVKM. The CDR3 is made up of 15 amino acids. Trimming stripped 7 bases from V and 6 bases from J, with 22 bases between. CDR3 region: CASNTQGEGRTEQYF. The CDR3 nucleotides read TGTGCCAGCAACACACAGGGTGAAGGTAGGACCGAGCAGTACTTC.